The 10 T cell receptor beta chains below all came from one sample that was sequenced in a study of T cells in localized non-small cell lung cancer. Assay used: immunoSEQ multiplex PCR; TCRdb lists only in-frame clones, some missing. Found here are over 65,000 clones, roughly 83% of them singletons; the top ten hold approximately 1.3%. The specimen comprised peripheral blood, sampled before any cancer treatment. Receptor source: a female donor older than 55 with stage I lung adenocarcinoma.

This clone was seen a few times. The chain joins TRBV27 to TRBJ2-5, with 9 bases aligning to TRBD2. V trimming: 0 bases; J trimming: 5 bases; junction bases outside the gene matches: 7. This CDR3 comprises 16 residues. The germline V gene has CDR1 MNHEY and CDR2 SMNVEV (reference sequence). CDR3 DNA sequence: TGTGCCAGCAGTTTATCAGCGGTAGCGGGAGTTGAGACCCAGTACTTC. This gives the protein CASSLSAVAGVETQYF.

The chain combines TRBV15 with TRBJ2-5; no clear D gene. CDR3 size: 15 residues. The V end lost 3 bases, the J end lost 0 bases, and 11 bases lay between the germline ends. Germline values: CDR1 LNHNV, CDR2 YYDKDF (reference sequence). CDR3 sequence: CATSSGYSNQETQYF. The CDR3 region has the DNA TGTGCCACCAGCAGCGGTTACAGTAACCAAGAGACCCAGTACTTC.

The chain is built from TRBV21-1 and TRBJ1-2; TRBD1, the D gene given by the table, was not confirmed from the DNA. TRBV21-1 is a pseudogene locus. The length of the CDR3 is 15 residues. The CDR3 DNA is TGTGCCAGCAGCAGACGGGACAGGGGTAACTATGGCTACACCTTC. Its translation is CASSRRDRGNYGYTF.

The chain has TRBV4-3 and TRBJ1-2; D possibly corresponds to TRBD1 (6 bases). The V end lost 1 base, the J end lost 4 bases, and 13 bases lay between the germline ends. This CDR3 region has 15 residues. CDR1 LGHNA and CDR2 YSLEER come from the germline V gene. CDR3: CASSQGQAPAYGYTF. The CDR3 DNA reads as TGCGCCAGCAGCCAAGGACAGGCGCCAGCCTATGGCTACACCTTC.

The chain joins TRBV4-1 to TRBJ2-7, with D perhaps given as TRBD1 or TRBD2 (5 bases each). The germline V and J ends were trimmed by 4 bases and 3 bases, with 13 bases remaining between them. This CDR3 has 14 residues. CDR1 is MGHRA and CDR2 is YSYEKL in the germline V gene. Here the CDR3 reads CASSPREQGYEQYF. The DNA for the CDR3 is TGCGCCAGCAGCCCGAGGGAGCAGGGCTACGAGCAGTACTTC.

V is TRBV9 and J is TRBJ1-6; a possible D gene is TRBD1 (6 bases). Trimming took 0 bases from V and 0 from J, leaving 7 bases between them. The germline V gene has CDR1 SGDLS and CDR2 YYNGEE. The CDR3 contains 16 residues. Written as DNA, the CDR3 is TGTGCCAGCAGCGTAGAGGGGGGCTCCTATAATTCACCCCTCCACTTT. Protein: CASSVEGGSYNSPLHF.

This sequence joins TRBV4-1 and TRBJ2-7, with TRBD2 identical over 9 bases. The CDR3 has 15 residues. Germline V gives CDR1 MGHRA, CDR2 YSYEKL. The V segment lost 0 bases and the J segment 7 bases; nucleotides outside the gene matches: 7. The CDR3 DNA reads TGCGCCAGCAGCCAAGATGCGGGGGGGATGTGGGAGCAGTACTTC. Translated: CASSQDAGGMWEQYF.

The chain uses TRBV9 and TRBJ2-2; 7 bases match TRBD1. The CDR3 runs 15 residues. Germline-derived CDR1 and CDR2 are SGDLS and YYNGEE. The ends lost 0 bases at V and 2 bases at J; junction bases unmatched: 1. CDR3 in amino acids: CASSVDRGNTGELFF. DNA for the CDR3: TGTGCCAGCAGCGTAGACAGGGGAAACACCGGGGAGCTGTTTTTT. Full variable domain (rest looked up from reference TRBV9 and TRBJ2-2): DSGVTQTPKHLITATGQRVTLRCSPRSGDLSVYWYQQSLDQGLQFLIQYYNGEERAKGNILERFSAQQFPDLHSELNLSSLELGDSALYFCASSVDRGNTGELFFGEGSRLTVL.

On this clone: A much larger clone lies one base from this, so it may be a read error. Other DNA sequences of this sample code for an identical CDR3. The genes are TRBV7-9 and TRBJ2-3; 9 bases agree with TRBD2. Unmatched junction bases numbered 10, after V lost 1 base and J lost 2 bases. The CDR3 length is 18 residues. The germline gives CDR1 SEHNR, CDR2 FQNEAQ (reference sequence). The CDR3 sequence: CASSLGGLAASNTDTQYF. The CDR3 nucleotides read TGTGCCAGCAGCTTAGGGGGACTAGCAGCAAGCAACACAGATACGCAGTATTTT.

The V gene is TRBV19, the J gene TRBJ1-1; D unresolved. This CDR3 is built from 11 residues. Deletions cut 7 bases from V and 1 base from J, with 4 bases between. Per germline, CDR1 LNHDA and CDR2 SQIVND (reference sequence). The CDR3 protein is CASNRNTEAFF. The CDR3 nucleotides read TGTGCCAGTAACAGGAACACTGAAGCTTTCTTT. Complete variable domain (other parts from reference TRBV19 and TRBJ1-1): DGGITQSPKYLFRKEGQNVTLSCEQNLNHDAMYWYRQDPGQGLRLIYYSQIVNDFQKGDIAEGYSVSREKKESFPLTVTSAQKNPTAFYLCASNRNTEAFFGQGTRLTVV.